One T cell receptor beta chain is described in this entry. Germline-derived CDR1 and CDR2 are SGHAT and FQNNGV. J lost 5 bases, V lost 4 bases, and 7 bases had no gene match. The CDR3 spans 14 residues. The source of the sample is a study of human T cells and chemical hapten exposure. Time point here: patch test 2, 6 weeks after DPC sensitization. Treatment noted: therapeutic diphenylcyclopropenone sensitization with weekly scalp DPC. Each CDR3 protein is one row after TCRdb ran MiXCR on the RACE reads. Found here are approximately 97,000 distinct CDR3 sequences, over 10% of them singletons; the top ten hold 2.5% to 3.5%.

This chain uses TRBV11-2 with TRBJ2-5; TRBD2 aligns across 7 bases. Material: whole blood, obtained in connection with sensitization to the hapten diphenylcyclopropenone (DPC). The receptor's source is a woman aged 40 to 55 with alopecia areata. Some clones in this sample may be carry-over from other donors' samples. The CDR3 spells CASSSSGLWETQYF. CDR3 nucleotide sequence: TGTGCCAGCAGCTCTAGCGGACTCTGGGAGACCCAGTACTTC.